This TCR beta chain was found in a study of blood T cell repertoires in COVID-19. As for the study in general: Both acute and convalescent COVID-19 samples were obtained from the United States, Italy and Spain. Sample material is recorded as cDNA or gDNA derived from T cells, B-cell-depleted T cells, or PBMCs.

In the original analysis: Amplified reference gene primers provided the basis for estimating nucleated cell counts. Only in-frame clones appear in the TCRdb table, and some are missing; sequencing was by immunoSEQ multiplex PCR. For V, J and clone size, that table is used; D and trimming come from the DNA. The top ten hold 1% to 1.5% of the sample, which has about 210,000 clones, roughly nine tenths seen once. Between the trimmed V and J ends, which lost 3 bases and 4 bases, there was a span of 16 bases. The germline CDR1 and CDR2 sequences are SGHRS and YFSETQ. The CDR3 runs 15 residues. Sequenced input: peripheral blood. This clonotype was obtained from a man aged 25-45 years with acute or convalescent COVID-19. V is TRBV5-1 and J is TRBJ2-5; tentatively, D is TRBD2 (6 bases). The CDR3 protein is CASSSNRAGRETQYF. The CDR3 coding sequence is TGCGCCAGCAGCTCCAACCGGGCGGGGAGAGAGACCCAGTACTTC.